This T cell receptor beta chain was found in a study of T cells in Graves' hyperthyroidism and ophthalmopathy. At least ten counts were recorded for this clonotype. Antigen unknown. Findings and caveats of the study: Among thyroid clonotypes expanded above 0.001, most also appeared in blood.

The germline CDR1 and CDR2 sequences are SGHDT and YYEEEE. Unmatched junction bases numbered 3, after V lost 7 bases and J lost 3 bases. The CDR3 is 12 residues long. What was amplified from RNA transcripts were TCR beta CDR3 regions. Carried out on the TCR CDR3, a first-round RT-PCR used the HTBI primer set. TCRdb reprocessed the multiplex PCR reads with MiXCR, giving one entry per CDR3 protein. This repertoire shows 500,000 to 650,000 distinct CDR3 sequences, 14% found once; its top ten account for approximately 13%. The chain combines TRBV5-6 with TRBJ2-7, with 8 bases fitting TRBD2. The sample was blood. The TCR was taken from a woman aged 40 to 55 with Graves' hyperthyroidism. Here the CDR3 reads CASVGGDYEQYF. The CDR3 bases are TGTGCCAGCGTCGGGGGGGACTACGAGCAGTACTTC.